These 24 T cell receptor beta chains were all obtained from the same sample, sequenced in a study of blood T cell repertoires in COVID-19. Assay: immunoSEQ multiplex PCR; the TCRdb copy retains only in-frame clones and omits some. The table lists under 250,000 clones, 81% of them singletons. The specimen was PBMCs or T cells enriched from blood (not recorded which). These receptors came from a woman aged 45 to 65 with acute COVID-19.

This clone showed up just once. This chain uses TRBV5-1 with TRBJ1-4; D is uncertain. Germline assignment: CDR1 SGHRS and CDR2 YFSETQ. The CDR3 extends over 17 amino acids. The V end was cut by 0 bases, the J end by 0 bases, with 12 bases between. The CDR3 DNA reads TGCGCCAGCAGCTTGGGGTCAGGTGCCGCAACTAATGAAAAACTGTTTTTT. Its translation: CASSLGSGAATNEKLFF.

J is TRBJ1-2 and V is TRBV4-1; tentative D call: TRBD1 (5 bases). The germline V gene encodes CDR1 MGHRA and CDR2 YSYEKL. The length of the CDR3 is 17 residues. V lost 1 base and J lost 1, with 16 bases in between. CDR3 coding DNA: TGCGCCAGCAGCCAAGGGCAGGGCCCGCATGATAACTATGGCTACACCTTC. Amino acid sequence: CASSQGQGPHDNYGYTF.

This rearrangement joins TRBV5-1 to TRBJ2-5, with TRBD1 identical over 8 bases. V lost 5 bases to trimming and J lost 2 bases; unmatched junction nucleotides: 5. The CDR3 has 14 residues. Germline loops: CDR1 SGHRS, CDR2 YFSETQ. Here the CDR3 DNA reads TGCGCCAGCAGGAACGGACAGGGACAAGAGACCCAGTACTTC. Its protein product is CASRNGQGQETQYF.

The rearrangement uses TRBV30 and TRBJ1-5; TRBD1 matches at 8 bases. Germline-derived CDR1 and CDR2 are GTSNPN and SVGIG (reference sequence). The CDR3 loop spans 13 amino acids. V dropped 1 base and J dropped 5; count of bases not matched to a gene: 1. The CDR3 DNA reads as TGTGCCTGGAGTGCAGGGGGCGATCAGCCCCAGCATTTT. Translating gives CAWSAGGDQPQHF.

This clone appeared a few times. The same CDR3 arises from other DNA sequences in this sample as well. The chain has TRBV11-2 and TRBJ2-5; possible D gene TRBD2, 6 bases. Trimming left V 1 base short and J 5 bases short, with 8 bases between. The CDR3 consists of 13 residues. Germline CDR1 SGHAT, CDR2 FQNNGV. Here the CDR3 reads CASSLGGRETQYF. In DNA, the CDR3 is TGTGCCAGCAGCTTAGGAGGGAGGGAGACCCAGTACTTC.

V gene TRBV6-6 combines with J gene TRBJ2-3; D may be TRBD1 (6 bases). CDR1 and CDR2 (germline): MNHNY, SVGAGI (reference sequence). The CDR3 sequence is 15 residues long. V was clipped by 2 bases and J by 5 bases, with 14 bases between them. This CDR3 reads CASSYQGRVGDTQYF. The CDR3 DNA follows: TGTGCCAGCAGTTACCAGGGGCGCGTGGGAGATACGCAGTATTTT.

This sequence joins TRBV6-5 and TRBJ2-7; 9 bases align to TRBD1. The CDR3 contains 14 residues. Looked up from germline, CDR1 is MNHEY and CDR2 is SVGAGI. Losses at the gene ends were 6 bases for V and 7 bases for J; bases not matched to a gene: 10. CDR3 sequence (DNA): TGTGCCAGCAGGGCCGGGACAGGGCTGGGGGAGCAGTACTTC. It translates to CASRAGTGLGEQYF.

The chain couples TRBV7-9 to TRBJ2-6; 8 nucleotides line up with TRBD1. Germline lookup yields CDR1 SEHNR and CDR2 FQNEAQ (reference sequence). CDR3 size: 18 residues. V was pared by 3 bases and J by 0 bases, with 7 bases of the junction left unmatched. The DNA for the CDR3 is TGTGCCAGCAGCTTCCGGGACAGGCCGCGCTCTGGGGCCAACGTCCTGACTTTC. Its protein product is CASSFRDRPRSGANVLTF.

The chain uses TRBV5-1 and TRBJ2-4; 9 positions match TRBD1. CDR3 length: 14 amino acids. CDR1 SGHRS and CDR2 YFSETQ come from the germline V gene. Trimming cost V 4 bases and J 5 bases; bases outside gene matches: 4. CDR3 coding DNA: TGCGCCAGCAGCCCTACAGGGGGCGAAAACATTCAGTACTTC. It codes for CASSPTGGENIQYF.

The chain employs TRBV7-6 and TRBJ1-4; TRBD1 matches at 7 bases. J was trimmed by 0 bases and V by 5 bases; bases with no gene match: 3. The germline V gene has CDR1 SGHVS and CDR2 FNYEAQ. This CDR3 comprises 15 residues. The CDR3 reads CASSGQASTNEKLFF. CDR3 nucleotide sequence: TGTGCCAGCAGCGGACAGGCGTCAACTAATGAAAAACTGTTTTTT.

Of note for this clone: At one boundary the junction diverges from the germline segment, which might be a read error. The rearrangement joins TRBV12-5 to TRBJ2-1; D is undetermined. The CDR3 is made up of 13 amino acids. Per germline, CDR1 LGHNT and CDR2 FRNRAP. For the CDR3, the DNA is TGTGCTAGTGCTTTGTACTCTTACAATGAGCAGTTCTTC. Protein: CASALYSYNEQFF.

The CDR3 coding sequence is TGTGCCAGCAGCCAAAAAGGGACTAGCATCGCCGGGGAGCTGTTTTTT. It encodes CASSQKGTSIAGELFF. J is TRBJ2-2 and V is TRBV4-2; 9 bases are a match to TRBD2. The CDR3 runs 16 residues. Trimming at V came to 2 bases and at J to 6 bases, leaving 7 bases not matched to a gene. Per the germline V gene, CDR1 is LGHNA and CDR2 is YNFKEQ.

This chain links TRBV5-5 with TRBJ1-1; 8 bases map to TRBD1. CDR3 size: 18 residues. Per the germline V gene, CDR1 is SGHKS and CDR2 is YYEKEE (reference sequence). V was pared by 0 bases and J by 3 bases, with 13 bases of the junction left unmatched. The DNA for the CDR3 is TGTGCCAGCAGCTTGGCCGGTGCAGGGGGCAAATTTGACACTGAAGCTTTCTTT. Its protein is CASSLAGAGGKFDTEAFF. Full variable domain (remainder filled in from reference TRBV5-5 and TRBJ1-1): DAGVTQSPTHLIKTRGQQVTLRCSPISGHKSVSWYQQVLGQGPQFIFQYYEKEERGRGNFPDRFSARQFPNYSSELNVNALLLGDSALYLCASSLAGAGGKFDTEAFFGQGTRLTVV.

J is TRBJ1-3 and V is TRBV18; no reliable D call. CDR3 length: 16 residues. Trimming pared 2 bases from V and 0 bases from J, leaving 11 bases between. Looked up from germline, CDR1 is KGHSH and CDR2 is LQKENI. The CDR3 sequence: CASSPWGVSSGNTIYF. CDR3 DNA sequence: TGTGCCAGCTCACCATGGGGAGTTAGCTCTGGAAACACCATATATTTT.

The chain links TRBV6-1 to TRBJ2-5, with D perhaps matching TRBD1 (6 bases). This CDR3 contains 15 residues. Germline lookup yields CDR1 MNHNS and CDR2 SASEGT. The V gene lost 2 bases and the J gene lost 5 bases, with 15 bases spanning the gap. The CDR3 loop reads CASSESTGFEETQYF. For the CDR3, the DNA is TGTGCCAGCAGTGAAAGTACAGGGTTTGAGGAGACCCAGTACTTC.

CDR3 region: CASSWGQGVRELFF. The CDR3 DNA reads TGCGCCAGCAGCTGGGGACAGGGTGTCCGGGAGCTGTTTTTT. This chain links TRBV5-1 with TRBJ2-2; 9 positions agree with TRBD1. Germline lookup yields CDR1 SGHRS and CDR2 YFSETQ. V gave up 3 bases and J gave up 9 bases; unmatched junction bases: 6. CDR3 size: 14 residues.

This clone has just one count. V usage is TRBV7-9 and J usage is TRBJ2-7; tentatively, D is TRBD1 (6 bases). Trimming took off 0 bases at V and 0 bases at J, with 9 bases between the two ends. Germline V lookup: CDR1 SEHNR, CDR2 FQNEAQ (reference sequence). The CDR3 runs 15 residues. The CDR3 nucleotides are TGTGCCAGCAGCTTAGCTGAGGGGGACTCCTACGAGCAGTACTTC. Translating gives CASSLAEGDSYEQYF.

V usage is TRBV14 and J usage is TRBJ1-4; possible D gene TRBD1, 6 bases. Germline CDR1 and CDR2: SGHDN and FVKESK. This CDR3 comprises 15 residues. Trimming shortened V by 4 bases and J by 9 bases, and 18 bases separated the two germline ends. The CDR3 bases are TGTGCCAGCAGCCCCCAGAGTGAGGGGGTCAAAAAACTGTTTTTT. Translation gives CASSPQSEGVKKLFF.

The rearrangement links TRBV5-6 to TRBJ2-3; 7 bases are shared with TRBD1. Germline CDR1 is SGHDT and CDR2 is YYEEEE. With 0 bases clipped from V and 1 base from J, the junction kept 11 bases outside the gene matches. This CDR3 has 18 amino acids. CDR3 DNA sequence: TGTGCCAGCAGCTTGGTTTTACAGTCAGGGGGAGGCACAGATACGCAGTATTTT. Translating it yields CASSLVLQSGGGTDTQYF.

CDR3 loop: CASIGGRNEQYF. In nucleotides, the CDR3 is TGTGCCAGCATCGGTGGCAGGAACGAGCAGTACTTC. The chain has TRBV28 and TRBJ2-7; D gene unclear. The CDR3 has 12 amino acids. The V gene lost 7 bases and the J gene lost 5 bases, with 12 bases spanning the gap. CDR1 is MDHEN, CDR2 SYDVKM, per germline.

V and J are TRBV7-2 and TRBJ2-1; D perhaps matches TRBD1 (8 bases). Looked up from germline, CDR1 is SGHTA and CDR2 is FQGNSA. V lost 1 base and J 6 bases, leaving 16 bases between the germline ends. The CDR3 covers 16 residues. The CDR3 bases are TGTGCCAGCAGCTTAGTAGGACAGGGAGGGTTCAATGAGCAGTTCTTC. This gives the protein CASSLVGQGGFNEQFF.

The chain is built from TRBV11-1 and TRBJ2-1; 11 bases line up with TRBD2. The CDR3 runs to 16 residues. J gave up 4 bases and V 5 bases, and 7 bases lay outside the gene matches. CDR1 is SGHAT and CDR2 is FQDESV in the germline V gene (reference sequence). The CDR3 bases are TGTGCCAGCAGCACCGCAACTAGCGGGAGTTACAATGAGCAGTTCTTC. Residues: CASSTATSGSYNEQFF.

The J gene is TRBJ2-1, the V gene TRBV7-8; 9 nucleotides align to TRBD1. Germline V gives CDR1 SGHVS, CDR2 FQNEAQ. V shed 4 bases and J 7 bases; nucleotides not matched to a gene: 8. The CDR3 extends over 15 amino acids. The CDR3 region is CASSSTGTGTNEQFF. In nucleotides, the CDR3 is TGTGCCAGCAGCTCTACCGGGACAGGGACAAATGAGCAGTTCTTC.

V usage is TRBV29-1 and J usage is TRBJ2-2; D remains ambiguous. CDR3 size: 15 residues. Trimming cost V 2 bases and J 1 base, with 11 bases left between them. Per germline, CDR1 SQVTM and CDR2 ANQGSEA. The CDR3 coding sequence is TGCAGCGTTGAATTCCCTACCTTGAACACCGGGGAGCTGTTTTTT. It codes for CSVEFPTLNTGELFF.